These 21 T cell receptor beta chains were all obtained from the same sample, sequenced in a study of T cells in Graves' hyperthyroidism and ophthalmopathy (dated by TCRdb to between 2019 and 2020). The protocol used for the library was multiplex PCR. TCRdb records Illumina HiSeq 2000 as the sequencer. The TCR beta CDR3 regions were amplified from RNA transcripts. A first-round RT-PCR of the TCR CDR3 used the HTBI primer set with the Qiagen OneStep RT-PCR kit. TCRdb's own reprocessing of the public reads used fastp at Q25 and MiXCR and kept productive beta chains. Each CDR3 protein appears once, grouped with its most common genes and DNA. The sample table shows approximately 490,000 distinct CDR3 sequences, and about 20% are seen once. The ten largest clonotypes hold around 47% of the sample. Sequenced material: blood. The receptors come from a woman between 70 and 85 years old with Graves' ophthalmopathy.

This clonotype was detected only a few times. V and J are TRBV14 and TRBJ1-1; D gene ambiguous. The ends were cut back, 1 base at V and 4 bases at J, with 10 bases in the middle. The germline V gene encodes CDR1 SGHDN and CDR2 FVKESK. This CDR3 is built from 14 residues. The CDR3 nucleotides read TGTGCCAGCAGCCAAGGGGCAAAGGGCACTGAAGCTTTCTTT. This encodes CASSQGAKGTEAFF.

This clonotype was seen more than once but under ten times. Compared with germline, one end of the junction differs, possibly owing to a read error. V gene TRBV12-3 or TRBV12-4 combines with J gene TRBJ1-1; 7 nucleotides line up with TRBD1. The CDR3 totals 15 residues. CDR3 amino acids: CTSSSRHRGWAEAFF. In DNA form, the CDR3 reads TGTACCAGCAGTTCTAGACACAGGGGATGGGCTGAAGCTTTCTTT.

This clonotype was seen a few times. The chain uses TRBV12-5 and TRBJ2-7, with 9 bases identical to TRBD2. The CDR3 is 17 amino acids. V was pared by 4 bases and J by 5 bases, with 15 bases of the junction left unmatched. Germline assignment: CDR1 LGHNT and CDR2 FRNRAP. The CDR3 here is CASGSPVGLAGLDEQYF. As DNA, the CDR3 is TGTGCTAGTGGTTCCCCGGTTGGCCTAGCGGGATTGGACGAGCAGTACTTC.

This clonotype has only a few counts. The chain employs TRBV5-1 and TRBJ1-2; D is unresolved. The CDR3 loop spans 14 amino acids. The germline CDR1 and CDR2 sequences are SGHRS and YFSETQ. V was trimmed by 1 base and J by 6 bases, leaving 13 bases between them. CDR3 region: CASSLRLAGNGYTF. The CDR3 bases are TGCGCCAGCAGCTTGAGGTTGGCGGGGAATGGCTACACCTTC.

The chain employs TRBV12-3 or TRBV12-4 and TRBJ2-7; 8 bases align to TRBD1. J gave up 4 bases and V 2 bases, and 10 bases lay outside the gene matches. This CDR3 spans 16 amino acids. The CDR3 DNA reads TGTGCCAGCAGTTTATCGTGGCAGGGGGCTGCATACGAGCAGTACTTC. Its protein product is CASSLSWQGAAYEQYF.

This clonotype has a handful of counts. V is TRBV12-5 and J is TRBJ2-4, with D uncertain. The CDR3 is 14 amino acids. The V gene's germline CDR1 is LGHNT and CDR2 FRNRAP. V was clipped by 2 bases and J by 6 bases, with 11 bases between them. The CDR3 coding sequence is TGTGCTAGTGGTTTGACCAATGCTGGAAACATTCAGTACTTC. This gives the protein CASGLTNAGNIQYF.

This clonotype was seen only once. The gene calls are TRBV20-1 and TRBJ2-2, with D possibly TRBD2 on 5 matching bases. V was cut by 2 bases and J by 4 bases, with 8 bases left in between. Germline loops: CDR1 DFQATT, CDR2 SNEGSKA (reference sequence). The CDR3 runs to 13 residues. The CDR3 here is CSARKGSTGELFF. CDR3 coding DNA: TGCAGTGCTAGAAAAGGGAGCACCGGGGAGCTGTTTTTT.

Ten or more counts support this clonotype. This chain joins TRBV12-3 or TRBV12-4 and TRBJ1-1, with D possibly matching TRBD1 (5 bases). This CDR3 contains 18 residues. The ends were cut back, 2 bases at V and 3 bases at J, with 22 bases in the middle. The CDR3 sequence: CASSLPWVPNGGYTEAFF. For the CDR3, the DNA is TGTGCCAGCAGTTTACCTTGGGTCCCGAACGGGGGTTACACTGAAGCTTTCTTT.

This clonotype appeared a few times. The V gene is TRBV12-3 or TRBV12-4, the J gene TRBJ2-1, with 9 nucleotides matching TRBD2. The ends lost 9 bases at V and 3 bases at J; junction bases unmatched: 9. The CDR3 has 15 amino acids. This chain's CDR3 is CASSKREARYNEQFF. DNA of the CDR3: TGTGCCAGTTCCAAGCGGGAGGCCCGCTACAATGAGCAGTTCTTC.

This clonotype was recorded many times. The chain has TRBV2 and TRBJ1-1; tentatively, D is TRBD1 (5 bases). Trimming left V 6 bases short and J 6 bases short, with 14 bases between. The V gene's germline CDR1 is SNHLY and CDR2 FYNNEI. This CDR3 contains 13 residues. The CDR3 sequence is CASRAGHSAEAFF. The CDR3 DNA follows: TGTGCCAGCAGGGCTGGACATTCCGCTGAAGCTTTCTTT.

This clonotype was seen a handful of times. The rearrangement joins TRBV3-1 to TRBJ2-7, with 11 bases aligning to TRBD2. This CDR3 has 16 residues. Germline V gives CDR1 LGHDT, CDR2 YNNKEL (reference sequence). V lost 4 bases, J lost 2 bases, and 7 bases stayed unmatched. DNA of the CDR3: TGTGCCAGCAGCCTACTAGCGGGGGTGTTAACCTACGAGCAGTACTTC. Translating it yields CASSLLAGVLTYEQYF.

This clonotype was seen ten or more times. The J gene is TRBJ1-5, the V gene TRBV12-3 or TRBV12-4, with a weak D call TRBD1 (5 bases). This CDR3 region has 13 residues. The V end was cut by 8 bases, the J end by 3 bases, with 11 bases between. For the CDR3, the DNA is TGTGCCAGCGCCGACAGATTCAATCAGCCCCAGCATTTT. Translation gives CASADRFNQPQHF.

This clonotype has a handful of counts. The genes are TRBV5-1 and TRBJ2-7; TRBD2 matches 9 bases. This CDR3 is built from 15 residues. Trimming at V came to 0 bases and at J to 1 base, leaving 2 bases not matched to a gene. The germline gives CDR1 SGHRS, CDR2 YFSETQ. CDR3 region: CASSLGTSVSYEQYF. The CDR3 region has the DNA TGCGCCAGCAGCTTGGGGACTAGCGTGTCCTACGAGCAGTACTTC.

The chain couples TRBV29-1 to TRBJ2-2; 12 bases map to TRBD2. V shed 7 bases and J 4 bases; nucleotides not matched to a gene: 7. Per germline, CDR1 SQVTM and CDR2 ANQGSEA. This CDR3 region has 15 residues. CDR3: CSASSGRAGTGELFF. CDR3 sequence (DNA): TGCAGCGCCTCTAGCGGGAGGGCCGGCACCGGGGAGCTGTTTTTT.

The chain employs TRBV19 and TRBJ1-1, with 9 nucleotides matching TRBD1. CDR3 length equals 15 residues. CDR1 is LNHDA, CDR2 SQIVND, per germline (reference sequence). V dropped 7 bases and J dropped 2; count of bases not matched to a gene: 8. The CDR3 is CASTSTTGGNTEAFF. In DNA form, the CDR3 reads TGTGCCAGTACTTCCACCACAGGGGGCAACACTGAAGCTTTCTTT.

This clonotype was recorded a few times. This sequence joins TRBV7-3 and TRBJ2-2; 9 bases map to TRBD2. Per the germline V gene, CDR1 is SGHTA and CDR2 is FQGTGA. This CDR3 spans 16 amino acids. J lost 6 bases, V lost 5 bases, and 10 bases had no gene match. The CDR3 DNA sequence: TGTGCCAGCAGCCCATTGCCTAGCGGGATCGCCGGGGAGCTGTTTTTT. This gives the protein CASSPLPSGIAGELFF.

This clonotype turned up a few times. The chain links TRBV6-1 to TRBJ2-3; the match to TRBD2 covers 7 bases. CDR3 length: 15 residues. The V and J ends lost 7 bases and 2 bases, in that order; junction bases with no gene match: 9. Germline-derived CDR1 and CDR2 are MNHNS and SASEGT. The CDR3 loop reads CASKSTSSYTDTQYF. The CDR3 DNA reads as TGTGCCAGCAAATCGACTAGCAGTTACACAGATACGCAGTATTTT.

This chain joins TRBV6-2 or TRBV6-3 and TRBJ2-4; D perhaps matches TRBD2 (5 bases). In germline, CDR1 is MNHEY, CDR2 SVGEGT. This CDR3 is built from 14 residues. The V end was cut by 7 bases, the J end by 0 bases, with 10 bases between. The CDR3 DNA reads TGTGCCAGCACCATGGCGGGAGCCAAAAACATTCAGTACTTC. This codes for CASTMAGAKNIQYF.

This clonotype was recorded a few times. V usage is TRBV3-1 and J usage is TRBJ2-5; D remains ambiguous. From germline, CDR1 is LGHDT and CDR2 YNNKEL (reference sequence). The CDR3 is 13 amino acids. V was clipped by 0 bases and J by 11 bases, with 13 bases between them. The CDR3 loop reads CASSQDPSRSQYF. CDR3 DNA sequence: TGTGCCAGCAGCCAAGATCCGAGCCGATCTCAGTACTTC.

This clonotype occurred a few times. V usage is TRBV3-1 and J usage is TRBJ1-4; D uncertain. The V gene lost 4 bases and the J gene lost 5 bases, with 14 bases spanning the gap. The germline V gene has CDR1 LGHDT and CDR2 YNNKEL (reference sequence). This CDR3 has 15 residues. The CDR3 DNA sequence: TGTGCCAGCAGCCTCAACAGTTGGCGGAATGAAAAACTGTTTTTT. Protein: CASSLNSWRNEKLFF.

The genes are TRBV20-1 and TRBJ2-7; 8 nucleotides line up with TRBD2. The CDR3 consists of 16 residues. Germline V lookup: CDR1 DFQATT, CDR2 SNEGSKA (reference sequence). Trimming cost V 0 bases and J 1 base; bases outside gene matches: 8. The DNA of the CDR3 is TGCAGTGCTAGAGATCGTCGGGAGGGGACTTCCTACGAGCAGTACTTC. Its translation is CSARDRREGTSYEQYF.